The sequence of this T cell receptor (beta chain) was determined in a study of shared T cell receptors in the human thymus. The assay was immunoSEQ multiplex PCR, and TCRdb's table has in-frame clones only and misses some. Altogether approximately 660,000 clones are present, approximately 87% being singletons, with the ten largest covering 0.0095% to 0.011%. Germline CDR1 reads MDHEN; CDR2 reads SYDVKM. CDR3 length: 18 residues. V was clipped by 8 bases and J by 0 bases, with 25 bases between them. This sample also appeared in a second study, on human thymus T cells. That study reports: Corrective heart surgery yielded resections, and these provided the thymus tissue.

Material for sequencing was thymocytes. The rearrangement uses TRBV28 and TRBJ1-1, with D possibly matching TRBD1 (6 bases). The clonotype originates from a boy in the first two years of life with a congenital heart defect. CDR3 residues: CASGNWGQRSGLNTEAFF. The DNA of the CDR3 is TGTGCCAGCGGCAACTGGGGGCAGCGAAGTGGGTTGAACACTGAAGCTTTCTTT.